The 32 T cell receptor beta chains below all came from one sample that was sequenced in a study of blood T cell repertoires in COVID-19. Sequencing used immunoSEQ multiplex PCR; TCRdb keeps in-frame clones, though not all of them. The profile covers about 170,000 clones, with around 92% appearing a single time and approximately 5% taken by the ten largest. Material for sequencing was peripheral blood. These TCRs come from a man in his thirties or forties with COVID-19, enrolled during active disease.

V usage is TRBV28 and J usage is TRBJ1-2; D unresolved. Germline V gene sequence: CDR1 MDHEN, CDR2 SYDVKM. V lost 2 bases and J 4 bases, leaving 14 bases between the germline ends. The CDR3 loop spans 15 amino acids. CDR3 DNA sequence: TGTGCCAGCAGTTTACCACAAGCGACCCTCTATGGCTACACCTTC. Protein: CASSLPQATLYGYTF.

The chain is built from TRBV4-1 and TRBJ1-6; D ambiguous. Trimming cost V 0 bases and J 16 bases, with 22 bases left between them. Germline assignment: CDR1 MGHRA and CDR2 YSYEKL. This CDR3 is built from 16 residues. The CDR3 sequence is CASSQDMARTGMRLHF. The CDR3 DNA reads as TGCGCCAGCAGCCAAGATATGGCGAGGACGGGGATGAGACTCCACTTT.

V is TRBV3-1 (or the pseudogene TRBV3-2) and J is TRBJ2-7; D unclear. With 4 bases removed from V and 6 bases from J, the gap between germline ends came to 13 bases. This CDR3 contains 13 residues. Germline V gene lookup returns CDR1 LGHDT and CDR2 YNNKEL (reference sequence). This chain's CDR3 is CASSRRRSSEQYF. For the CDR3, the DNA is TGTGCCAGCAGCCGCAGGCGTTCGAGCGAGCAGTACTTC.

The CDR3 here is CASIRWQGAETEAFF. The CDR3 nucleotides are TGTGCCAGCATCCGCTGGCAGGGGGCGGAAACTGAAGCTTTCTTT. The chain combines TRBV7-2 with TRBJ1-1; TRBD1 matches 8 bases. Losses at the gene ends were 7 bases for V and 5 bases for J; bases not matched to a gene: 12. Germline V gives CDR1 SGHTA, CDR2 FQGNSA. CDR3 length: 15 residues.

The rearrangement links TRBV21-1 to TRBJ2-7; the table gives TRBD1 as D, unverified against the DNA. TRBV21-1 is a recognized pseudogene. The CDR3 is made up of 15 amino acids. The CDR3 region has the DNA TGTGCCAGCAGCAAAGGGGGCGAGGTTCCCTACGAGCAGTACTTC. It codes for CASSKGGEVPYEQYF.

The chain couples TRBV18 to TRBJ2-2; weak D call: TRBD2 (5 bases). Trimming left V 3 bases short and J 1 base short, with 21 bases between. Germline-derived CDR1 and CDR2 are KGHSH and LQKENI. The CDR3 sequence is 19 residues long. CDR3 in amino acids: CASSPRLASGVKNTGELFF. CDR3 nucleotide sequence: TGTGCCAGCTCACCGAGGTTGGCTTCCGGGGTGAAGAACACCGGGGAGCTGTTTTTT.

The table lists this clone with a count of one. The rearrangement joins TRBV18 to TRBJ2-3; D remains ambiguous. Trimming pared 3 bases from V and 2 bases from J, leaving 18 bases between. This CDR3 contains 17 residues. Germline CDR1 and CDR2: KGHSH and LQKENI. CDR3 sequence reads: CASSPRSETHDTDTQYF. The CDR3 coding sequence is TGTGCCAGCTCACCCCGGTCGGAGACTCACGACACAGATACGCAGTATTTT.

The chain couples TRBV11-3 to TRBJ2-1; 10 positions match TRBD2. J was trimmed by 7 bases and V by 4 bases; bases with no gene match: 7. The CDR3 length is 15 residues. Per the germline V gene, CDR1 is SGHNT and CDR2 is YENEEA. Written as DNA, the CDR3 is TGTGCCAGCAGCTCCCAAGCGGGAGGGCTGAATGAGCAGTTCTTC. Residues: CASSSQAGGLNEQFF.

The chain carries TRBV11-1 and TRBJ2-7, with TRBD1 matching over 11 bases. V lost 6 bases to trimming and J lost 3 bases; unmatched junction nucleotides: 1. The CDR3 length is 13 residues. Germline values: CDR1 SGHAT, CDR2 FQDESV (reference sequence). In DNA, the CDR3 is TGTGCCAGCAGGGGGACAGGGGGCTACGAGCAGTACTTC. It encodes CASRGTGGYEQYF.

The chain joins TRBV11-2 to TRBJ2-1; 7 bases fit TRBD1. Germline trimming cut 3 bases from V and 9 bases from J; bases unmatched to any gene: 8. CDR3 size: 14 residues. CDR1 is SGHAT and CDR2 is FQNNGV in the germline V gene. The CDR3 spells CASSFLTGESEQFF. The CDR3 bases are TGTGCCAGCAGCTTTCTTACAGGGGAGTCTGAGCAGTTCTTC.

The V call is TRBV18, the J call TRBJ1-4, with D possibly being TRBD1 (5 bases). CDR1 and CDR2 (germline): KGHSH, LQKENI. The CDR3 runs 15 residues. V shed 1 base and J shed 2 bases, with 8 bases lying between them. The CDR3 loop reads CASSPRGRTNEKLFF. CDR3 sequence (DNA): TGTGCCAGCTCACCACGGGGCAGGACTAATGAAAAACTGTTTTTT.

The chain carries TRBV9 and TRBJ1-2; D is perhaps TRBD1 (6 bases). The length of the CDR3 is 14 residues. Germline V CDR1 and CDR2: SGDLS, YYNGEE. V was trimmed by 3 bases and J by 7 bases, leaving 16 bases between them. CDR3 sequence (DNA): TGTGCCAGCAGCGGACAGGAGTTTCTGGGTGGCTACACCTTC. It specifies CASSGQEFLGGYTF.

The J gene is TRBJ2-7, the V gene TRBV6-5, with D possibly being TRBD1 (6 bases). V was clipped by 2 bases and J by 2 bases, with 16 bases between them. The CDR3 is 16 residues long. Germline lookup yields CDR1 MNHEY and CDR2 SVGAGI. The CDR3 DNA reads as TGTGCCAGCAGTTACACCAGAGCAGGGGCGACCTACGAGCAGTACTTC. It codes for CASSYTRAGATYEQYF.

The J gene is TRBJ2-3, the V gene TRBV19; D might be TRBD1 (6 bases). The V end was cut by 5 bases, the J end by 2 bases, with 14 bases between. The CDR3 runs 15 residues. Germline assignment: CDR1 LNHDA and CDR2 SQIVND (reference sequence). The CDR3, as DNA: TGTGCCAGTAGTCCAAGGGGACACTTCACAGATACGCAGTATTTT. It is translated as CASSPRGHFTDTQYF. Using reference TRBV19 and TRBJ2-3 for the parts outside the CDR3, the full variable domain is DGGITQSPKYLFRKEGQNVTLSCEQNLNHDAMYWYRQDPGQGLRLIYYSQIVNDFQKGDIAEGYSVSREKKESFPLTVTSAQKNPTAFYLCASSPRGHFTDTQYFGPGTRLTVL.

This chain uses TRBV24-1 with TRBJ2-1; a possible D gene is TRBD2 (5 bases). The CDR3 runs to 13 residues. Germline V gives CDR1 KGHDR, CDR2 SFDVKD. Trimming shortened V by 10 bases and J by 4 bases, and 13 bases separated the two germline ends. The CDR3 nucleotides are TGTGCCACAAGTACCGGGGATTACAATGAGCAGTTCTTC. Translated: CATSTGDYNEQFF.

The chain employs TRBV4-3 and TRBJ2-7, with D possibly being TRBD1 (7 bases). The CDR3 extends over 14 amino acids. The germline CDR1 and CDR2 sequences are LGHNA and YSLEER. V was trimmed by 4 bases and J by 5 bases, leaving 15 bases between them. CDR3 residues: CASSLRQGGHEQYF. CDR3 coding DNA: TGCGCCAGCAGCCTCCGACAGGGAGGACACGAGCAGTACTTC.

The chain combines TRBV9 with TRBJ2-5; D gene ambiguous. CDR1 SGDLS and CDR2 YYNGEE come from the germline V gene. V lost 0 bases and J 4 bases, leaving 7 bases between the germline ends. This CDR3 is 13 amino acids long. CDR3 sequence (DNA): TGTGCCAGCAGCGTAGCTACTGCAGAGACCCAGTACTTC. Translation: CASSVATAETQYF.

The chain has TRBV27 and TRBJ2-7; maybe TRBD2 (7 bases). CDR1 is MNHEY and CDR2 is SMNVEV in the germline V gene (reference sequence). The CDR3 runs 15 residues. Between the trimmed V and J ends, which lost 8 bases and 0 bases, there was a span of 17 bases. The DNA of the CDR3 is TGTGCCAGCGGGGGGGCTAGCTCTAGCTCCTACGAGCAGTACTTC. Its protein is CASGGASSSSYEQYF.

The chain uses TRBV7-9 and TRBJ2-1, with D tentatively TRBD2 (6 bases). Trimming removed 0 bases from V and 5 bases from J, with 14 bases in between. Germline V CDR1 and CDR2: SEHNR, FQNEAQ (reference sequence). The CDR3 is made up of 16 amino acids. The CDR3 is CASSLAEGYKNNEQFF. DNA for the CDR3: TGTGCCAGCAGCTTAGCGGAGGGATACAAGAACAATGAGCAGTTCTTC.

The chain recombines TRBV7-9 with TRBJ2-7; TRBD1 matches 9 bases. CDR1 and CDR2 (germline): SEHNR, FQNEAQ (reference sequence). The CDR3 consists of 16 residues. Trimming at V came to 5 bases and at J to 4 bases, leaving 12 bases not matched to a gene. CDR3 sequence: CASSQGTGLFVYEQYF. CDR3 sequence (DNA): TGTGCCAGCAGCCAGGGGACAGGGCTTTTTGTATACGAGCAGTACTTC.

V gene TRBV4-1 combines with J gene TRBJ2-1; D unresolved. CDR3 length: 14 amino acids. Germline V CDR1 and CDR2: MGHRA, YSYEKL. Trimming left V 0 bases short and J 2 bases short, with 5 bases between. CDR3 amino acids: CASSQDAAYNEQFF. In DNA form, the CDR3 reads TGCGCCAGCAGCCAAGATGCAGCCTACAATGAGCAGTTCTTC.

The V gene is TRBV20-1, the J gene TRBJ1-1; a possible D gene is TRBD1 (5 bases). Germline CDR1 and CDR2: DFQATT and SNEGSKA (reference sequence). V was pared by 4 bases and J by 7 bases, with 10 bases between. The CDR3 spans 11 residues. The chain's CDR3 is CSAKGPSEAFF. The CDR3 DNA follows: TGCAGTGCTAAGGGGCCCAGTGAAGCTTTCTTT.

The CDR3: CASSQESRGNYEQYF. The CDR3 DNA follows: TGCGCCAGCAGCCAGGAAAGCAGGGGGAACTACGAGCAGTACTTC. The chain uses TRBV4-1 and TRBJ2-7; the match to TRBD1 covers 7 bases. V dropped 3 bases and J dropped 3; count of bases not matched to a gene: 8. The germline V gene encodes CDR1 MGHRA and CDR2 YSYEKL. This CDR3 is 15 amino acids long.

The chain combines TRBV7-8 with TRBJ1-3; D is possibly TRBD1 (6 bases). CDR1 is SGHVS, CDR2 FQNEAQ, per germline. The ends were cut back, 3 bases at V and 0 bases at J, with 15 bases in the middle. The CDR3 totals 17 residues. CDR3 protein: CASSFYQGGGSGNTIYF. The CDR3 DNA reads as TGTGCCAGCAGCTTCTACCAGGGAGGGGGCTCTGGAAACACCATATATTTT.

The V gene is TRBV7-2, the J gene TRBJ1-6; D unclear. CDR1 and CDR2 from the germline V gene are SGHTA and FQGNSA. The CDR3 totals 15 residues. V gave up 3 bases and J gave up 12 bases, with 18 bases separating them. Here the CDR3 DNA reads TGTGCCAGCAGCTTTCCTATGTCCGGCGGGGAACCCCTCCACTTT. Amino acid sequence: CASSFPMSGGEPLHF.

The chain has TRBV7-9 and TRBJ2-7; weak D call: TRBD2 (6 bases). CDR3 length equals 15 residues. Germline-derived CDR1 and CDR2 are SEHNR and FQNEAQ (reference sequence). V was trimmed by 5 bases and J by 3 bases, leaving 17 bases between them. The CDR3 loop reads CASSTHRDSFYEQYF. Here the CDR3 DNA reads TGTGCCAGCAGCACTCACCGGGACTCTTTCTACGAGCAGTACTTC.

The gene calls are TRBV6-5 and TRBJ2-7; 11 nucleotides match TRBD2. There are 15 residues in the CDR3. J gave up 0 bases and V 6 bases, and 4 bases lay outside the gene matches. Germline values: CDR1 MNHEY, CDR2 SVGAGI. The CDR3 nucleotides are TGTGCCAGCAGCCGCACTAGCGGGAGCTCCTACGAGCAGTACTTC. It yields the protein CASSRTSGSSYEQYF.

The chain combines TRBV11-2 with TRBJ1-2, with TRBD1 matching 9 bases. The CDR3 sequence is 14 residues long. The junction had 8 bases not matched to a gene; V was cut back by 4 bases and J by 8 bases. Germline V lookup: CDR1 SGHAT, CDR2 FQNNGV. The CDR3 loop reads CASSSRTGAGGYTF. In DNA form, the CDR3 reads TGTGCCAGCAGCTCTCGGACAGGGGCGGGAGGCTACACCTTC.

V gene TRBV6-5 combines with J gene TRBJ2-7, with 9 bases identical to TRBD1. Germline assignment: CDR1 MNHEY and CDR2 SVGAGI. The CDR3 is made up of 16 amino acids. The ends lost 3 bases at V and 4 bases at J; junction bases unmatched: 10. CDR3 protein: CASSYWTGEIPYEQYF. As DNA, the CDR3 is TGTGCCAGCAGTTATTGGACAGGGGAAATTCCGTACGAGCAGTACTTC.

This sequence joins TRBV30 and TRBJ2-7, with D perhaps matching TRBD1 (6 bases). CDR3 length equals 14 residues. Looked up from germline, CDR1 is GTSNPN and CDR2 is SVGIG (reference sequence). Trimming removed 0 bases at V and 4 bases at J, with 13 bases between. The CDR3 nucleotides read TGTGCCTGGAGTGTAGGCAGGGGTGGGTACGAGCAGTACTTC. This translates into CAWSVGRGGYEQYF. The variable domain in full, completed from reference TRBV30 and TRBJ2-7, reads SQTIHQWPATLVQPVGSPLSLECTVEGTSNPNLYWYRQAAGRGLQLLFYSVGIGQISSEVPQNLSASRPQDRQFILSSKKLLLSDSGFYLCAWSVGRGGYEQYFGPGTRLTVT.

This sequence joins TRBV19 and TRBJ1-6; D gene uncertain. V was pared by 4 bases and J by 7 bases, with 8 bases between. There are 13 residues in the CDR3. Germline V gene lookup returns CDR1 LNHDA and CDR2 SQIVND (reference sequence). In DNA, the CDR3 is TGTGCCAGTAGTACTTCGACAAATTCACCCCTCCACTTT. Translating it yields CASSTSTNSPLHF.

The rearrangement joins TRBV7-9 to TRBJ2-5; TRBD1 matches 10 bases. The V gene's germline CDR1 is SEHNR and CDR2 FQNEAQ (reference sequence). V lost 1 base, J lost 3 bases, and 2 bases stayed unmatched. This CDR3 has 15 residues. The CDR3 loop is CASSLGGTGEETQYF. CDR3 nucleotides: TGTGCCAGCAGCTTAGGAGGGACAGGGGAAGAGACCCAGTACTTC.